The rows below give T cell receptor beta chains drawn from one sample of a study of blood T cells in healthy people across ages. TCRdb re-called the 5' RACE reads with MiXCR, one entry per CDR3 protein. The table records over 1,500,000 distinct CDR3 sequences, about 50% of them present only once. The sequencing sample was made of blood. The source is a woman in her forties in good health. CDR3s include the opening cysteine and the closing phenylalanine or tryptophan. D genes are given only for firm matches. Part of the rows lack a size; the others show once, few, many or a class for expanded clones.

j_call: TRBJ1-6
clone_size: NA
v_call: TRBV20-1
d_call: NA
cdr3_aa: CSARVTAGGGSPLHF
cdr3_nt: TGCAGTGCTAGAGTAACGGCAGGAGGGGGTTCACCCCTCCACTTT

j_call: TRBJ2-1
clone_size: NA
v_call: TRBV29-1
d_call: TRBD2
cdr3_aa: CSVEAAGGTYNEQFF
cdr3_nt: TGCAGCGTTGAAGCGGCGGGGGGGACCTACAATGAGCAGTTCTTC

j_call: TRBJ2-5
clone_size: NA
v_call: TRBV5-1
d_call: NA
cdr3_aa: CASSYQARGQETQYF
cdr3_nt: TGCGCCAGCAGCTACCAGGCGAGAGGACAAGAGACCCAGTACTTC

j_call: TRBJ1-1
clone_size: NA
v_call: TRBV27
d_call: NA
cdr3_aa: CASKQGSSINTEAFF
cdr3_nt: TGTGCCAGCAAACAGGGTTCATCCATCAACACTGAAGCTTTCTTT

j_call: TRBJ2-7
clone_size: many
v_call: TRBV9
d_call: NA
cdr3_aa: CASSVADEQYF
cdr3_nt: TGTGCCAGCAGCGTGGCGGACGAGCAGTACTTC

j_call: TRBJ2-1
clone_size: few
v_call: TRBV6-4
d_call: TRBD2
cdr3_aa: CASSDGGGEDEQFF
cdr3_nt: TGTGCCAGCAGTGACGGCGGGGGGGAGGATGAGCAGTTCTTC

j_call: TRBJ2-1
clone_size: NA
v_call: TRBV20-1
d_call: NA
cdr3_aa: CSVSPSRGNEQFF
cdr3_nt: TGCAGTGTTAGTCCCTCACGTGGAAATGAGCAGTTCTTC

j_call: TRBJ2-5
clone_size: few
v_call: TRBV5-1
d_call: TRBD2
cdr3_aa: CASSLWASGEETQYF
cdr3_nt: TGCGCCAGCAGCTTGTGGGCTAGCGGGGAAGAGACCCAGTACTTC

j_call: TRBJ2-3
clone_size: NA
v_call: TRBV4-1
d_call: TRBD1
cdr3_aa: CASSLLGQILTDTQYF
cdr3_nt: TGCGCCAGCAGCCTATTGGGACAGATCCTCACAGATACGCAGTATTTT

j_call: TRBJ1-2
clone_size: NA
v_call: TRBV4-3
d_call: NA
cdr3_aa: CASSQDGGAWDTYGYTF
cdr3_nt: TGCGCCAGCAGCCAAGATGGCGGGGCCTGGGACACCTATGGCTACACCTTC

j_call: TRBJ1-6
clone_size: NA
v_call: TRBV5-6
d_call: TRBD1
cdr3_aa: CASSWGTGGSPLHF
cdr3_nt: TGTGCCAGCAGCTGGGGGACAGGGGGATCACCCCTCCACTTT

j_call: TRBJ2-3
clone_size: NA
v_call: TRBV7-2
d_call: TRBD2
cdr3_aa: CASSFTAGGHWADTRYF
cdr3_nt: TGTGCCAGCAGCTTCACGGCGGGGGGGCATTGGGCAGATACGCGGTATTTT

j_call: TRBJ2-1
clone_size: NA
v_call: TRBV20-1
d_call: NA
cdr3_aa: CSGGYSYNEQFF
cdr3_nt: TGCAGTGGGGGTTATTCCTACAATGAGCAGTTCTTC

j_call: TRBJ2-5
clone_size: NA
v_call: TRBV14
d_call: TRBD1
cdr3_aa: CASSQVVGTGTQYF
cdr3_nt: TGTGCCAGCAGCCAAGTGGTGGGGACAGGGACCCAGTACTTC

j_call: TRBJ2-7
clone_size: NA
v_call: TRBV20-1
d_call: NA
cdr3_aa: CSASPGAGSLHEQYF
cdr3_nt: TGCAGTGCTAGTCCTGGTGCGGGGAGTCTCCACGAGCAGTACTTC

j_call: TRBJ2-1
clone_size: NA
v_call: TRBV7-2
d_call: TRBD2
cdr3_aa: CASSPSGGAHNEQFF
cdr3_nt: TGTGCCAGCAGCCCGAGCGGGGGGGCTCACAATGAGCAGTTCTTC

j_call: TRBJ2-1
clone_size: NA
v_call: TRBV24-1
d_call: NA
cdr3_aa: CATETTGSRSYNEQFF
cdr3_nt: TGTGCCACAGAGACGACCGGGTCTCGCTCCTACAATGAGCAGTTCTTC

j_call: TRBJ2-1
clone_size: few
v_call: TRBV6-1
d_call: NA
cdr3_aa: CAISGYFNEQFF
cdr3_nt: TGTGCCATTAGCGGCTACTTCAATGAGCAGTTCTTC

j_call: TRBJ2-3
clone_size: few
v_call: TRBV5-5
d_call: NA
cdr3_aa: CASSSNGGIGDTQYF
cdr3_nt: TGTGCCAGCAGCTCGAACGGGGGCATCGGAGATACGCAGTATTTT

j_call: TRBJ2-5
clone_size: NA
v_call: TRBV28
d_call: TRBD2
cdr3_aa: CASSLALAGIGWTQYF
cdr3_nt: TGTGCCAGCAGTTTGGCCTTAGCGGGGATCGGGTGGACCCAGTACTTC

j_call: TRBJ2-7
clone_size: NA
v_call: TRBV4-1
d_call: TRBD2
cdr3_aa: CTSSQRSGLAGKNEQYF
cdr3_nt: TGCACCAGCAGCCAAAGATCAGGACTAGCGGGGAAGAATGAGCAGTACTTC

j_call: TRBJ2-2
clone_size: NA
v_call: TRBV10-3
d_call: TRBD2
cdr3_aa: CAISTSAGELFF
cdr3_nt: TGTGCCATCAGTACTAGCGCCGGGGAGCTGTTTTTT

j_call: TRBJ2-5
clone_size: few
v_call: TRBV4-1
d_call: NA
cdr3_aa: CASSQDWLADQETQYF
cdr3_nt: TGCGCCAGCAGCCAAGATTGGTTAGCAGACCAAGAGACCCAGTACTTC

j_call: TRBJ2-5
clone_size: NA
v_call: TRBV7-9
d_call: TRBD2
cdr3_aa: CASSLSTSGVDQYF
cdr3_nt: TGTGCCAGCAGCTTATCCACTAGCGGGGTAGATCAGTACTTC

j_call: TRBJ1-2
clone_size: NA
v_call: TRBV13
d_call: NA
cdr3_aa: CASSSSWTATYGYTF
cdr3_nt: TGTGCCAGCAGCTCGTCCTGGACAGCGACCTATGGCTACACCTTC

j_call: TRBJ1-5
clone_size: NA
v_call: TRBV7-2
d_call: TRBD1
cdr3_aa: CASSLEGALGQPQHF
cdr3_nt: TGTGCCAGCAGCTTAGAGGGGGCGCTTGGTCAGCCCCAGCATTTT

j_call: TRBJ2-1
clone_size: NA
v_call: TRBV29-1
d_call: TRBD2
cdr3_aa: CSVVRAGSVKQFF
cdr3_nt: TGCAGCGTTGTCCGAGCGGGGTCCGTTAAGCAGTTCTTC

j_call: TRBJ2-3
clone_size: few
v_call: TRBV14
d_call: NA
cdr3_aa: CASSYGTTDTQYF
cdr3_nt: TGTGCCAGCAGCTATGGGACTACAGATACGCAGTATTTT

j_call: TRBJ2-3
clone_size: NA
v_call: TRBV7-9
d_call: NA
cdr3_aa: CASSPGWGTDTQYF
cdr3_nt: TGTGCCAGCAGCCCTGGTTGGGGGACAGATACGCAGTATTTT

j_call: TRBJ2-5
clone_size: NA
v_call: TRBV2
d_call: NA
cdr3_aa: CASSFQGTAYNEQYF
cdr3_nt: TGTGCCAGCAGTTTTCAGGGGACGGCCTACAATGAGCAGTACTTC

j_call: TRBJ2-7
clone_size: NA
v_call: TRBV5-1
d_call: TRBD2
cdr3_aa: CASSSHIAGRSYEQYF
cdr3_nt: TGCGCCAGCAGCTCACACATAGCGGGGCGCTCCTACGAGCAGTACTTC

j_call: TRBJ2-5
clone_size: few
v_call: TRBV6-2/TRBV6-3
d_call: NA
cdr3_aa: CASSYRQGGTQYF
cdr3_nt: TGTGCCAGCAGTTACCGTCAGGGCGGGACCCAGTACTTC

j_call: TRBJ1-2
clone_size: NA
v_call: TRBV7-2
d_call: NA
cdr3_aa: CASSLGFNSYTF
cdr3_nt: TGTGCCAGCAGCTTAGGTTTTAATAGCTACACCTTC